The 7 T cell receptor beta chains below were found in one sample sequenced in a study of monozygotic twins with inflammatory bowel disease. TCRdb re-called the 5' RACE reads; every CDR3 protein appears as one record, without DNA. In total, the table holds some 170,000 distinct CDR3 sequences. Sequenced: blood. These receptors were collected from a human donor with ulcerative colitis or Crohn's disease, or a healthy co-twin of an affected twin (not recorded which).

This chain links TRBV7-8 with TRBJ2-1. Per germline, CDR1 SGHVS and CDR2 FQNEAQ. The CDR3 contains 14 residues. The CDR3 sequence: CASSLLSEYNEQFF.

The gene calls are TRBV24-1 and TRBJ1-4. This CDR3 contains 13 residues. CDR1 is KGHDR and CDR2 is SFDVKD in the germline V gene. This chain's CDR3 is CATSDLRDEKLFF.

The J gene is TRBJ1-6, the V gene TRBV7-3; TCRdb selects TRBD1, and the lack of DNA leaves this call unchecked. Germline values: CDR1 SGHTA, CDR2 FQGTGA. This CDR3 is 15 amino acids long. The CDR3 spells CASSFSGTENSPLHF.

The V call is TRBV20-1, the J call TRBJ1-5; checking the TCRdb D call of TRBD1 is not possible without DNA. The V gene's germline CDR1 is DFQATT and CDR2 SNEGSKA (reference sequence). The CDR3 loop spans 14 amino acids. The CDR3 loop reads CSTLGQGWTEPQHF.

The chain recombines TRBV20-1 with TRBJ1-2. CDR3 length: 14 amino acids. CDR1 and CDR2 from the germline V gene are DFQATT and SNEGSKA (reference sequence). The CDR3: CSARPDQWSYGYTF.

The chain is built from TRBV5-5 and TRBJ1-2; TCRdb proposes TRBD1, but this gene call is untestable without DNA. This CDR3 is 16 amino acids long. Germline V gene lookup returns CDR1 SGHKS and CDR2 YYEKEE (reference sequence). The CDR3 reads CASSLAGTWLNYGYTF.

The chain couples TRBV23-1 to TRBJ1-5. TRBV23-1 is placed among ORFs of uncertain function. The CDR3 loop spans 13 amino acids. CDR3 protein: CASSQLDLNDQHF.